This section outlines one T cell receptor (beta chain) sequence together with its context. Its antigen is unidentified. Making the TCR beta libraries involved quantitative 5'-RACE with molecular barcodes. Each CDR3 protein is one row after TCRdb ran MiXCR on the 5' RACE reads. Of around 140,000 distinct CDR3 sequences in the sample, under 20% were seen once. This sample was included in a study of CD8 T cells in ankylosing spondylitis. Notes on the study in general: Disease-linked clones reportedly concentrated significantly in matched ankylosing spondylitis synovial fluid. Several of the motif variants were reported before in synovial fluid and blood from reactive arthritis. A TCR beta motif of eight highly homologous variants appeared characteristic of ankylosing spondylitis blood. CD8+ cells made up the disease-linked clones, which were relatively rare in peripheral blood.

This CDR3 comprises 14 residues. V shed 0 bases and J 2 bases; nucleotides not matched to a gene: 2. Looked up from germline, CDR1 is DFQATT and CDR2 is SNEGSKA (reference sequence). Sequencing input: blood, either unsorted or a sorted T cell fraction (not recorded which). The clonotype comes from a male donor with ankylosing spondylitis. The V and J genes are TRBV20-1 and TRBJ2-7; 9 bases agree with TRBD1. The chain's CDR3 is CSARDGTGTYEQYF. DNA of the CDR3: TGCAGTGCTAGAGACGGGACAGGGACCTACGAGCAGTACTTC.